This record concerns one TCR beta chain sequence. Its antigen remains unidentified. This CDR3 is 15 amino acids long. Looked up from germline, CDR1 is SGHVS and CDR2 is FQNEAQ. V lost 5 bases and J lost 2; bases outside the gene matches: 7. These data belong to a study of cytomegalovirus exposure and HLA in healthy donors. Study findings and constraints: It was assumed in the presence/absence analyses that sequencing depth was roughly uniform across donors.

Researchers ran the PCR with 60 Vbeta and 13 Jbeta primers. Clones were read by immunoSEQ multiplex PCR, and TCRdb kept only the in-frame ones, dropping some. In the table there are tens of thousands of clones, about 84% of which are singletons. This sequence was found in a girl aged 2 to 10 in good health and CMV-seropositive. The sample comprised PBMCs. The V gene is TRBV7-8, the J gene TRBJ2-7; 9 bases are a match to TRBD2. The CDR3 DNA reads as TGTGCCAGCAGCCGGAAGGCTAGCGGGACCTACGAGCAGTACTTC. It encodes CASSRKASGTYEQYF.